Sequencing of this T cell receptor (beta chain) was carried out in a study of Tregs in tolerant kidney transplant recipients. General observations from the study: Findings come from small patient numbers and require larger validation.

Libraries were prepared by immunoSEQ multiplex PCR; TCRdb keeps only in-frame clonotypes and omits some of them. The sample comprises 100,000 to 150,000 clones, roughly 92% of which are singletons, and roughly 0.63% rests with the top ten. As for this clone: The antigen is not known.

Germline V gene lookup returns CDR1 LNHDA and CDR2 SQIVND (reference sequence). This CDR3 is 14 amino acids long. V was cut by 7 bases and J by 2 bases, with 14 bases left in between. The clonotype comes from a human donor in good health. The chain has TRBV19 and TRBJ1-2; D is possibly TRBD1 (6 bases). The specimen was CD4+ T cells from blood. CDR3 in amino acids: CASKVTGTNYGYTF. The CDR3 nucleotides read TGTGCCAGTAAAGTAACAGGGACCAACTATGGCTACACCTTC.